One sample yielded the 21 T cell receptor beta chains listed below, sequenced in a study of human T cells and chemical hapten exposure. TCRdb re-called the RACE reads with MiXCR, one entry per CDR3 protein. In the table there are approximately 80,000 distinct CDR3 sequences, about 6.8% of which are singletons. Time point given: patch test 1, 2 weeks after DPC sensitization. Treatment denoted: therapeutic diphenylcyclopropenone sensitization with weekly scalp DPC. The source material was whole blood, sampled in connection with sensitization to the hapten diphenylcyclopropenone (DPC). These receptors originate from a young woman with alopecia areata. Some clones in this sample may be carry-over from other donors' samples.

The table lists this clonotype with many counts. This sequence joins TRBV9 and TRBJ1-1, with 12 bases fitting TRBD1. The germline gives CDR1 SGDLS, CDR2 YYNGEE. This CDR3 spans 19 amino acids. With 4 bases clipped from V and 5 bases from J, the junction kept 18 bases outside the gene matches. In DNA form, the CDR3 reads TGTGCCAGCAGCCCACTGGCTCTTTTGGGACAGGGGGCGCGAACTGAAGCTTTCTTT. Amino acid sequence: CASSPLALLGQGARTEAFF. The full variable domain, rest sourced from reference TRBV9 and TRBJ1-1, is DSGVTQTPKHLITATGQRVTLRCSPRSGDLSVYWYQQSLDQGLQFLIQYYNGEERAKGNILERFSAQQFPDLHSELNLSSLELGDSALYFCASSPLALLGQGARTEAFFGQGTRLTVV.

The chain couples TRBV12-3 or TRBV12-4 to TRBJ1-2; D remains ambiguous. V gave up 5 bases and J gave up 5 bases, with 18 bases separating them. This CDR3 has 15 residues. CDR3 sequence reads: CASSLLGGRMYGYTF. For the CDR3, the DNA is TGTGCCAGCAGTCTCCTTGGAGGGAGGATGTATGGCTACACCTTC.

This clonotype was counted many times. The chain carries TRBV29-1 and TRBJ2-2; tentatively, D is TRBD1 or TRBD2 (6 bases each). V was cut by 4 bases and J by 5 bases, with 14 bases left in between. The CDR3 runs 14 residues. The germline V gene has CDR1 SQVTM and CDR2 ANQGSEA. The CDR3 reads CSVAVGGGTGELFF. The CDR3 DNA is TGCAGCGTTGCGGTCGGGGGCGGAACCGGGGAGCTGTTTTTT.

The chain carries TRBV18 and TRBJ2-7, with D tentatively TRBD1 (5 bases). Germline loops: CDR1 KGHSH, CDR2 LQKENI. The CDR3 has 11 residues. V was cut by 4 bases and J by 9 bases, with 10 bases left in between. CDR3 nucleotides: TGTGCCAGCTCACTGGTGGGGCCGCAGTACTTC. This translates into CASSLVGPQYF.

This clonotype appeared many times. V gene TRBV18 combines with J gene TRBJ1-5; D unclear. Germline assignment: CDR1 KGHSH and CDR2 LQKENI. Between the trimmed V and J ends, which lost 3 bases and 5 bases, there was a span of 11 bases. This CDR3 region has 14 residues. The CDR3 DNA is TGTGCCAGCTCACCCAGAGTGGCAGATCAGCCCCAGCATTTT. Its protein is CASSPRVADQPQHF.

This clonotype has only a few counts. The gene calls are TRBV5-1 and TRBJ1-2; 10 bases line up with TRBD1. V lost 0 bases, J lost 6 bases, and 5 bases stayed unmatched. CDR1 and CDR2 (germline): SGHRS, YFSETQ. The CDR3 totals 15 residues. Here the CDR3 reads CASSLVGQGDHGYTF. In nucleotides, the CDR3 is TGCGCCAGCAGCTTGGTAGGACAGGGGGATCATGGCTACACCTTC.

This chain links TRBV5-1 with TRBJ1-1; D possibly corresponds to TRBD1 (5 bases). The CDR3 is made up of 17 amino acids. Trimming took 5 bases from V and 0 from J, leaving 20 bases between them. The germline gives CDR1 SGHRS, CDR2 YFSETQ. The CDR3 DNA sequence: TGCGCCAGCAGGGAGGGGCGGGTTACCCTAATGAACACTGAAGCTTTCTTT. Translation: CASREGRVTLMNTEAFF.

This clonotype was counted many times. The chain links TRBV18 to TRBJ1-1, with D uncertain. V lost 1 base, J lost 1 base, and 7 bases lay in between. The CDR3 length is 14 residues. Looked up from germline, CDR1 is KGHSH and CDR2 is LQKENI. In nucleotides, the CDR3 is TGTGCCAGCTCACCACAGGCGGGGAACACTGAAGCTTTCTTT. Translating gives CASSPQAGNTEAFF.

This clonotype was counted at least ten times. The chain uses TRBV29-1 and TRBJ2-5; TRBD2 might be the D (5 bases). CDR1 is SQVTM, CDR2 ANQGSEA, per germline. V lost 1 base, J lost 1 base, and 19 bases lay in between. The CDR3 length is 17 residues. The CDR3 DNA reads TGCAGCGTTGAAGGTGGAGGCGCAGCTATTAGCCAAGAGACCCAGTACTTC. It codes for CSVEGGGAAISQETQYF. The variable domain in full, completed from reference TRBV29-1 and TRBJ2-5, reads SAVISQKPSRDICQRGTSLTIQCQVDSQVTMMFWYRQQPGQSLTLIATANQGSEATYESGFVIDKFPISRPNLTFSTLTVSNMSPEDSSIYLCSVEGGGAAISQETQYFGPGTRLLVL.

The rearrangement joins TRBV27 to TRBJ2-7, with 10 bases lining up with TRBD1. CDR1 is MNHEY, CDR2 SMNVEV, per germline (reference sequence). J lost 6 bases, V lost 4 bases, and 3 bases had no gene match. This CDR3 spans 13 amino acids. The chain's CDR3 is CASSYGTGAEQYF. As DNA, the CDR3 is TGTGCCAGCAGTTATGGGACAGGGGCCGAGCAGTACTTC.

This clonotype has just a few counts. The rearrangement uses TRBV19 and TRBJ2-6; D uncertain. V was cut by 3 bases and J by 0 bases, with 6 bases left in between. This CDR3 is 15 amino acids long. Germline V lookup: CDR1 LNHDA, CDR2 SQIVND (reference sequence). The CDR3 bases are TGTGCCAGTAGTATTTCTGGCTCTGGGGCCAACGTCCTGACTTTC. Amino acids: CASSISGSGANVLTF.

With regard to this clonotype: A much larger clone lies a single base off, so this may be a read error. V and J are TRBV7-9 and TRBJ2-2; D might be TRBD1 (5 bases). Germline CDR1 and CDR2: SEHNR and FQNEAQ (reference sequence). The CDR3 is made up of 15 amino acids. The CDR3 loop reads CASSLSGANTRELFF. The CDR3 DNA reads as TGTGCCAGCAGCTTAAGTGGGGCGAACACCAGGGAGCTGTTTTTT.

The J gene is TRBJ2-1, the V gene TRBV19, with D perhaps TRBD1 (5 bases). The germline V gene encodes CDR1 LNHDA and CDR2 SQIVND (reference sequence). Trimming removed 2 bases from V and 0 bases from J, with 20 bases in between. CDR3 length: 19 amino acids. CDR3 nucleotide sequence: TGTGCCAGTAGTATATCCGCAGGGTTTGGCCCAAGCTCCTACAATGAGCAGTTCTTC. Residues: CASSISAGFGPSSYNEQFF.

This clonotype occurred many times. This sequence joins TRBV3-1 and TRBJ2-1; 9 bases are a match to TRBD2. The CDR3 extends over 16 amino acids. V lost 5 bases to trimming and J lost 0 bases; unmatched junction nucleotides: 5. The germline gives CDR1 LGHDT, CDR2 YNNKEL (reference sequence). The DNA of the CDR3 is TGTGCCAGCAGCAAGCGGGGGGCCGACTCCTACAATGAGCAGTTCTTC. Translated, it gives CASSKRGADSYNEQFF.

This clonotype occurred many times. The V and J genes are TRBV13 and TRBJ1-1; 7 bases are shared with TRBD1. The J segment lost 3 bases and the V segment lost 4 bases, leaving 11 bases of the junction unmatched. Looked up from germline, CDR1 is PRHDT and CDR2 is FYEKMQ (reference sequence). The CDR3 has 16 amino acids. The CDR3 loop reads CASSSGTALAYTEAFF. Written as DNA, the CDR3 is TGTGCCAGCAGCTCCGGGACAGCCCTGGCATACACTGAAGCTTTCTTT.

This clonotype has ten or more counts. The chain carries TRBV12-3 or TRBV12-4 and TRBJ1-1; maybe TRBD1 (5 bases). V lost 6 bases and J lost 2, with 10 bases in between. CDR3 length equals 13 residues. CDR3: CASSVGHNTEAFF. CDR3 nucleotide sequence: TGTGCCAGCAGCGTCGGACATAACACTGAAGCTTTCTTT.

J is TRBJ1-6 and V is TRBV10-3; D might be TRBD1 (6 bases). V was trimmed by 5 bases and J by 8 bases, leaving 16 bases between them. The CDR3 runs to 15 residues. CDR1 is ENHRY and CDR2 is SYGVKD in the germline V gene. Written as DNA, the CDR3 is TGTGCCATCAGTCAGCGGGGGCAGGGCGATTCACCCCTCCACTTT. Amino acid sequence: CAISQRGQGDSPLHF.

V is TRBV19 and J is TRBJ2-7; either TRBD1 or TRBD2 may fit D (5 bases each). The CDR3 loop spans 18 amino acids. Germline CDR1 reads LNHDA; CDR2 reads SQIVND (reference sequence). The V end was cut by 3 bases, the J end by 0 bases, with 21 bases between. CDR3 DNA: TGTGCCAGTAGTATCGAGGGGACCTGGACGGGGAGCTCCTACGAGCAGTACTTC. This encodes CASSIEGTWTGSSYEQYF.

V and J are TRBV19 and TRBJ2-7, with D maybe TRBD1 (6 bases). With 6 bases removed from V and 3 bases from J, the gap between germline ends came to 6 bases. CDR1 LNHDA and CDR2 SQIVND come from the germline V gene (reference sequence). The CDR3 loop spans 11 amino acids. The CDR3 reads CASSRGYEQYF. The CDR3 bases are TGTGCCAGTAGCAGGGGCTACGAGCAGTACTTC. Filled out from reference TRBV19 and TRBJ2-7, the complete variable domain reads DGGITQSPKYLFRKEGQNVTLSCEQNLNHDAMYWYRQDPGQGLRLIYYSQIVNDFQKGDIAEGYSVSREKKESFPLTVTSAQKNPTAFYLCASSRGYEQYFGPGTRLTVT.

This clonotype was counted at least ten times. The genes are TRBV2 and TRBJ2-1; D unresolved. The germline V gene encodes CDR1 SNHLY and CDR2 FYNNEI. Trimming removed 5 bases from V and 4 bases from J, with 3 bases in between. The CDR3 has 11 amino acids. The CDR3 DNA reads TGTGCCAGCAGTCCTTACAATGAGCAGTTCTTC. This gives the protein CASSPYNEQFF.

This clonotype was recorded at least ten times. The chain employs TRBV7-9 and TRBJ1-5, with D hard to call. The CDR3 is made up of 13 amino acids. The V end was cut by 5 bases, the J end by 6 bases, with 11 bases between. Germline CDR1 and CDR2: SEHNR and FQNEAQ (reference sequence). This CDR3 reads CASSEAPRQPQHF. The CDR3 coding sequence is TGTGCCAGCAGCGAGGCGCCCCGTCAGCCCCAGCATTTT.